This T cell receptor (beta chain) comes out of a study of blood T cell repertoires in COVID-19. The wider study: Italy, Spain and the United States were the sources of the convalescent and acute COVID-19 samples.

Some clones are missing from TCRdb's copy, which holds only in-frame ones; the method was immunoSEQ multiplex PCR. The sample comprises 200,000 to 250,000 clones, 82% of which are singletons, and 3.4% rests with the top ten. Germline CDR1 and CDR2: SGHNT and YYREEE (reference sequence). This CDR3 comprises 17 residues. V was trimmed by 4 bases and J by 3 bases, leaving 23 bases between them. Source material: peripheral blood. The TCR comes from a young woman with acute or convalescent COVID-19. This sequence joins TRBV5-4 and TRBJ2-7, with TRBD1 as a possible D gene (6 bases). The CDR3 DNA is TGTGCCAGCAGCCAATTTACGTACTCCGGGACAATCTACGAGCAGTACTTC. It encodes CASSQFTYSGTIYEQYF.